The 4 T cell receptor beta chains reported below all come from one sample, sequenced in a study of shared clonotypes between healthy human individuals. Profiling relied on immunoSEQ multiplex PCR, and the TCRdb table lists in-frame clones only, not all of them. The sample lists about 1.1 million clones; roughly 74% were seen once. What was sequenced was memory CD4+ T cells from PBMCs. The subset was: CD45RA-negative fraction. These receptors were collected from a man between 18 and 35 years old in good health. Some clones in this sample may be carry-over from other donors' samples.

The genes are TRBV5-1 and TRBJ2-5; TRBD2 agrees at 7 bases. Germline V gene lookup returns CDR1 SGHRS and CDR2 YFSETQ. There are 16 residues in the CDR3. With V trimmed by 0 bases and J by 4 bases, 9 bases remained unmatched. DNA of the CDR3: TGCGCCAGCAGCTTGGCCAGTGGGGGACTACTAGAGACCCAGTACTTC. Its protein product is CASSLASGGLLETQYF.

CDR3: CASSGFGTQETQYF. DNA of the CDR3: TGTGCCAGCTCGGGTTTTGGGACCCAAGAGACCCAGTACTTC. V usage is TRBV18 and J usage is TRBJ2-5; D may be TRBD1 or TRBD2 (5 bases each). The CDR3 length is 14 residues. Germline CDR1 and CDR2: KGHSH and LQKENI. V lost 6 bases and J 1 base, leaving 12 bases between the germline ends.

This chain uses TRBV19 with TRBJ2-1; D is ambiguous. Germline-derived CDR1 and CDR2 are LNHDA and SQIVND (reference sequence). V lost 2 bases to trimming and J lost 4 bases, with 12 bases between them. The CDR3 loop spans 15 amino acids. CDR3 DNA sequence: TGTGCCAGTAGTATAAACGGAAACCCTTACAATGAGCAGTTCTTC. Translated: CASSINGNPYNEQFF.

CDR3 coding DNA: TGTGCCAGCAGCGCGGCCGGGACAGGTCCTAAGACCCAGTACTTC. Protein: CASSAAGTGPKTQYF. The J gene is TRBJ2-5, the V gene TRBV5-6, with TRBD1 identical over 8 bases. This CDR3 contains 15 residues. V was pared by 4 bases and J by 6 bases, with 11 bases of the junction left unmatched. Germline V CDR1 and CDR2: SGHDT, YYEEEE. The full variable domain, completed using reference TRBV5-6 and TRBJ2-5, is DAGVTQSPTHLIKTRGQQVTLRCSPKSGHDTVSWYQQALGQGPQFIFQYYEEEERQRGNFPDRFSGHQFPNYSSELNVNALLLGDSALYLCASSAAGTGPKTQYFGPGTRLLVL.